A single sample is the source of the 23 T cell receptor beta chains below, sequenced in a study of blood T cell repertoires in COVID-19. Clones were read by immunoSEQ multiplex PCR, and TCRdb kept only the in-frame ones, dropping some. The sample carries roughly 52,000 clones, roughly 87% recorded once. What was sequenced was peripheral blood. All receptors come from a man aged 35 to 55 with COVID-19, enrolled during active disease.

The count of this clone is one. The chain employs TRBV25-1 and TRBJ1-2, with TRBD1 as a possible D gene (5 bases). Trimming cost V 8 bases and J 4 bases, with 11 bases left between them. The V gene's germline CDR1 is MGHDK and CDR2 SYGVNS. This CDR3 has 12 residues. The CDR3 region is CASADSLYGYTF. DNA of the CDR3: TGTGCCAGCGCTGACAGTCTCTATGGCTACACCTTC.

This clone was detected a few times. CDR3 DNA: TGTGCCACCAGTGATGGGACAGTGAGTCAGCCCCAGCATTTT. Its protein product is CATSDGTVSQPQHF. The chain carries TRBV24-1 and TRBJ1-5, with 7 bases matching TRBD1. J was trimmed by 6 bases and V by 3 bases; bases with no gene match: 4. This CDR3 has 14 residues. Germline values: CDR1 KGHDR, CDR2 SFDVKD.

The CDR3: CASSDGQSGRYEQYF. The CDR3 nucleotides read TGTGCCAGCAGTGACGGACAGTCGGGGCGCTACGAGCAGTACTTC. The rearrangement uses TRBV6-6 and TRBJ2-7; D is perhaps TRBD1 (6 bases). The CDR3 consists of 15 residues. With 5 bases removed from V and 3 bases from J, the gap between germline ends came to 17 bases. The germline V gene encodes CDR1 MNHNY and CDR2 SVGAGI (reference sequence).

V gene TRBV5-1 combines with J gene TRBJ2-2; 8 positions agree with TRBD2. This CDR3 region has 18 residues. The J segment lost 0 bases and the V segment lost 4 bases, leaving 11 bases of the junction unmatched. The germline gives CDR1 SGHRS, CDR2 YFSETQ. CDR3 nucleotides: TGCGCCAGCAGCCTACGGACTAGCCCCACAGCGAACACCGGGGAGCTGTTTTTT. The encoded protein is CASSLRTSPTANTGELFF.

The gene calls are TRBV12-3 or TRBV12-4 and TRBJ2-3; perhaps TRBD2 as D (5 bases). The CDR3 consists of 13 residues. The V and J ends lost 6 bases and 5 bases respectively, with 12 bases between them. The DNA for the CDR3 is TGTGCCAGCAGCACGCGGGTGTTAGATACGCAGTATTTT. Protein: CASSTRVLDTQYF.

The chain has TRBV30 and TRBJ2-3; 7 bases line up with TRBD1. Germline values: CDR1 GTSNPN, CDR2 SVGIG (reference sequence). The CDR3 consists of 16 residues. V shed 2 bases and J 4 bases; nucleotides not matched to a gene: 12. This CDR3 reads CAWSFGGDRDPDTQYF. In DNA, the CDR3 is TGTGCCTGGAGTTTCGGTGGCGACAGGGATCCAGATACGCAGTATTTT.

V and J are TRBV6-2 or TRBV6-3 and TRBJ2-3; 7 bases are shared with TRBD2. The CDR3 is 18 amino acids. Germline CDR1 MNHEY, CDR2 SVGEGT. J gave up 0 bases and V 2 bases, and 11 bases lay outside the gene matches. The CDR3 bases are TGTGCCAGCAGTTACGATAGAGGGAGGGCCCTTAGCACAGATACGCAGTATTTT. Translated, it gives CASSYDRGRALSTDTQYF.

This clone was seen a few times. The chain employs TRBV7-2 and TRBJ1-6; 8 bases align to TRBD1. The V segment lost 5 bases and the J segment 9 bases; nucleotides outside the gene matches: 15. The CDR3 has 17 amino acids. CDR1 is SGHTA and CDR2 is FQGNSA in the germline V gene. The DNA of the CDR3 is TGTGCCAGCAGCGCCCGTAGCCTAACAGGGGGTAGTTCACCCCTCCACTTT. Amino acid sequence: CASSARSLTGGSSPLHF.

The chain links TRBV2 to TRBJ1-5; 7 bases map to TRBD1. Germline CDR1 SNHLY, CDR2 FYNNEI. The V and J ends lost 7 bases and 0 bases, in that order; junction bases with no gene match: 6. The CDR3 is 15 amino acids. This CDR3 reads CASMTDRSSNQPQHF. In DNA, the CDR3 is TGTGCCAGCATGACGGACAGGTCTAGCAATCAGCCCCAGCATTTT.

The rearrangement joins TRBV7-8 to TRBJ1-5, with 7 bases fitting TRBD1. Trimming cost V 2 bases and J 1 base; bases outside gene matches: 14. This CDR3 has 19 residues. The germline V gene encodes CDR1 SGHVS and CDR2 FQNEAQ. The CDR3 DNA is TGTGCCAGCAGCTTAACCGACAGGGTCGACCTGTCGAGCAATCAGCCCCAGCATTTT. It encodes CASSLTDRVDLSSNQPQHF.

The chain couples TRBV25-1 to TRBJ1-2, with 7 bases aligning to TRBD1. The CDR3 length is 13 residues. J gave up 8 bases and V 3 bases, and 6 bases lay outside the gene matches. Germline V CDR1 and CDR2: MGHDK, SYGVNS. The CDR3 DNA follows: TGTGCCAGCAGTGACCTTACAGGGGTCGGCTACACCTTC. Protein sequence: CASSDLTGVGYTF.

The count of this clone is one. CDR3 region: CSCRQGPYEQYF. The CDR3 DNA sequence: TGCAGCTGTCGGCAGGGGCCCTACGAGCAGTACTTC. This sequence joins TRBV29-1 and TRBJ2-7; a weak D match, TRBD1 (6 bases). V lost 8 bases to trimming and J lost 2 bases, with 13 bases between them. Germline V gene lookup returns CDR1 SQVTM and CDR2 ANQGSEA. The CDR3 runs to 12 residues.

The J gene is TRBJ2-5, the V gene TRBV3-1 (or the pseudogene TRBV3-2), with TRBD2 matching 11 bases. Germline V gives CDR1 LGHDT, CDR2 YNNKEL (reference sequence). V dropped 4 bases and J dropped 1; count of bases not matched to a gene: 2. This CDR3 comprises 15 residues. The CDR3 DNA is TGTGCCAGCAGCCCTAGCGGGGGGACCCAAGAGACCCAGTACTTC. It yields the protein CASSPSGGTQETQYF.

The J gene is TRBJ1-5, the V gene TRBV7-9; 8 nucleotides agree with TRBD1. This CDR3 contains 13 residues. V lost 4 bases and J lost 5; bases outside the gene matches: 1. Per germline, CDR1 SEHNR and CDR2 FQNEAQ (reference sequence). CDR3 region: CASSSQGDQPQHF. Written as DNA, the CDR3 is TGTGCCAGCAGCTCACAGGGGGATCAGCCCCAGCATTTT.

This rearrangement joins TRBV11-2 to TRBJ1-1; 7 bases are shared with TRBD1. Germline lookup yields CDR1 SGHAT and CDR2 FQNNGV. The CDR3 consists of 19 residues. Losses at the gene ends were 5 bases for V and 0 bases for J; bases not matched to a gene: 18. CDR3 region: CASSLMNDREALMNTEAFF. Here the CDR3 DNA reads TGTGCCAGCAGCCTTATGAACGACAGGGAAGCCCTCATGAACACTGAAGCTTTCTTT.

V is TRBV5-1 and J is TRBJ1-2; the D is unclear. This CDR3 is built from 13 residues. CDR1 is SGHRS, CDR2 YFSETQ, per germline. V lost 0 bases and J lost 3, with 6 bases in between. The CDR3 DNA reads TGCGCCAGCAGCTTGGACAGAGACTATGGCTACACCTTC. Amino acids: CASSLDRDYGYTF.

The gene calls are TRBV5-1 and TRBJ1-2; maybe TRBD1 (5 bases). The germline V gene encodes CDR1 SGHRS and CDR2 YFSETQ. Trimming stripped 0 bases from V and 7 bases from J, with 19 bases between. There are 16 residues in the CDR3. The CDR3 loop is CASSLATAGSAGGYTF. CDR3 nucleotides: TGCGCCAGCAGCTTGGCCACCGCAGGGTCGGCCGGTGGCTACACCTTC. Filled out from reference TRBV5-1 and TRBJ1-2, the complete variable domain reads KAGVTQTPRYLIKTRGQQVTLSCSPISGHRSVSWYQQTPGQGLQFLFEYFSETQRNKGNFPGRFSGRQFSNSRSEMNVSTLELGDSALYLCASSLATAGSAGGYTFGSGTRLTVV.

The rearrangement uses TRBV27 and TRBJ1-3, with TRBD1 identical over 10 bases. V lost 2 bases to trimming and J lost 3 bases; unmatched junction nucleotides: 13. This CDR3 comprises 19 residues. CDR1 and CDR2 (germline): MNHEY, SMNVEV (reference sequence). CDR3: CASSLRGQGWGWGGNTIYF. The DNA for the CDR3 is TGTGCCAGCAGTTTACGGGGACAGGGGTGGGGATGGGGTGGAAACACCATATATTTT.

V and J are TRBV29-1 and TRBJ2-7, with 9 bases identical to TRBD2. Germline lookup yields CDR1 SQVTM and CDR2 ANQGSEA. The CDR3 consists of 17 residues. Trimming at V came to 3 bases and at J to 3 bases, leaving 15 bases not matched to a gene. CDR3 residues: CSVDGTSSPGSVYEQYF. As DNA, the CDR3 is TGCAGCGTTGATGGGACTAGCTCACCGGGAAGTGTCTACGAGCAGTACTTC.

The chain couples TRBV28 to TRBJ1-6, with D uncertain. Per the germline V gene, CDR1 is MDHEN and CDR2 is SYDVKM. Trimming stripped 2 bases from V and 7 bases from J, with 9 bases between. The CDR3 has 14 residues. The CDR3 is CASSLETPNSPLHF. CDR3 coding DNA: TGTGCCAGCAGTTTAGAAACACCCAATTCACCCCTCCACTTT.

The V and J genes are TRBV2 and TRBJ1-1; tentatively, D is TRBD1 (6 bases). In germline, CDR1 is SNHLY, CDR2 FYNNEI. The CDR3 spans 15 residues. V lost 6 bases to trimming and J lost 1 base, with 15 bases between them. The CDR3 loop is CASRPAGVTNTEAFF. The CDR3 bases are TGTGCCAGCAGGCCCGCAGGGGTGACGAACACTGAAGCTTTCTTT.

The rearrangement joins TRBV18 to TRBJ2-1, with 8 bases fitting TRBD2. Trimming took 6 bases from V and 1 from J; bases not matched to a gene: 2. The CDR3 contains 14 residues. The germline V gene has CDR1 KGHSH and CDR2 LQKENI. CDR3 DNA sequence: TGTGCCAGCTCCCCTAGCGGGTCCTACAATGAGCAGTTCTTC. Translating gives CASSPSGSYNEQFF.

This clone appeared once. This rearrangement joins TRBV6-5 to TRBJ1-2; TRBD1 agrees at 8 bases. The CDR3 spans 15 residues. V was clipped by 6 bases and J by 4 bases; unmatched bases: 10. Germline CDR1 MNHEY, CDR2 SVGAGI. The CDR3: CASSPPGQGGYGYTF. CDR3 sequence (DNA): TGTGCCAGCAGCCCACCCGGACAGGGCGGCTATGGCTACACCTTC.